Reported below is one T cell receptor beta chain. This CDR3 is 15 amino acids long. V lost 4 bases and J 4 bases, leaving 16 bases between the germline ends. Per germline, CDR1 MGHRA and CDR2 YSYEKL. TCRdb's copy holds only in-frame clones and misses some; the assay was immunoSEQ multiplex PCR. This table has over 75,000 clones, less than 85% appearing once. The source of the sample is a study of cytomegalovirus exposure and HLA in healthy donors. The TCR was taken from a man aged 18 to 30 in good health and CMV-seropositive. This chain connects TRBV4-1 to TRBJ1-1; TRBD1 is a possible D gene (5 bases). The source material was PBMCs. The CDR3, as DNA: TGCGCCAGCAGCCTCCTGCCCCAGGGTACCACTGAAGCTTTCTTT. Translating gives CASSLLPQGTTEAFF.